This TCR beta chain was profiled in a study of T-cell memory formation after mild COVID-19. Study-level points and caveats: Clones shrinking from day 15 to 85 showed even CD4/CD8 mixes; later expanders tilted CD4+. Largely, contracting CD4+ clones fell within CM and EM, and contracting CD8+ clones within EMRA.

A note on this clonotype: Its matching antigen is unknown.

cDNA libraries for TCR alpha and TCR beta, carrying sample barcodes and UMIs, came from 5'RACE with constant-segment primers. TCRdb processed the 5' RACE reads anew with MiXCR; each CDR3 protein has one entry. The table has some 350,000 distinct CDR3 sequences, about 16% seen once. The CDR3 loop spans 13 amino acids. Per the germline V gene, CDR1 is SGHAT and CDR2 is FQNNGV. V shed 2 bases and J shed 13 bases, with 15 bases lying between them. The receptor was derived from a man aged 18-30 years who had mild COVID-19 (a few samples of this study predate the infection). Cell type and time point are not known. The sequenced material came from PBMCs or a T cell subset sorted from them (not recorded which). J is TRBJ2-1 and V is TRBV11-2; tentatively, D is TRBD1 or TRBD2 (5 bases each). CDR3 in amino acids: CASSLYSGRAQFF. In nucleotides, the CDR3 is TGTGCCAGCAGCTTATACTCGGGGCGAGCTCAGTTCTTC.